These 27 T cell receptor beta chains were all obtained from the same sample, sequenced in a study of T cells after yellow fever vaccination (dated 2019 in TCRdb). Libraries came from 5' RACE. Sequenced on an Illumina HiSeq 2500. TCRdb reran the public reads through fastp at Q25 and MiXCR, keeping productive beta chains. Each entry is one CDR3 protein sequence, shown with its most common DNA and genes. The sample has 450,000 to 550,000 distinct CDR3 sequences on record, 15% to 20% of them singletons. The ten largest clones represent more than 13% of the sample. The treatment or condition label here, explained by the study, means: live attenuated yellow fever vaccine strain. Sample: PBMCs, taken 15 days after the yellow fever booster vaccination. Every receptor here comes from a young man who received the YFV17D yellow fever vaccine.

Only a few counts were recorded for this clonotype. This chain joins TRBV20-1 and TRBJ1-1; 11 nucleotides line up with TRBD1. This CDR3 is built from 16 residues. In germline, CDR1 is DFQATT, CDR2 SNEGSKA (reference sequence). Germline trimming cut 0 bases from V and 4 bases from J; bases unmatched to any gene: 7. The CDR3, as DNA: TGCAGTGCTAGAGATCCCCCCGGGACAGGGGGCACTGAAGCTTTCTTT. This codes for CSARDPPGTGGTEAFF.

CDR3 sequence: CASGLAHGTQYF. The CDR3 DNA sequence: TGTGCCAGCGGACTAGCCCACGGTACGCAGTATTTT. J is TRBJ2-3 and V is TRBV7-9, with 8 bases identical to TRBD2. The CDR3 consists of 12 residues. After removal of 8 bases from V and 8 bases from J, the junction contained 6 bases not matched to a gene. Germline V gives CDR1 SEHNR, CDR2 FQNEAQ (reference sequence).

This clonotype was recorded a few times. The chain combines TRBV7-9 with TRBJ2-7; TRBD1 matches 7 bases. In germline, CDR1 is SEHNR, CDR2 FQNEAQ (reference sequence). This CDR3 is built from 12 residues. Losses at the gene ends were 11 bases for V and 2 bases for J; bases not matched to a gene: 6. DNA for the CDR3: TGTGCCGGGGAAGGACAGGCCTACGAGCAGTACTTC. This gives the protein CAGEGQAYEQYF.

Here the CDR3 reads CASSLITGDTEAFF. Here the CDR3 DNA reads TGTGCCAGCAGCTTGATCACAGGGGACACTGAAGCTTTCTTT. The chain joins TRBV7-9 to TRBJ1-1, with 7 bases that match TRBD1. V shed 3 bases and J 3 bases; nucleotides not matched to a gene: 4. Germline CDR1 and CDR2: SEHNR and FQNEAQ (reference sequence). The CDR3 sequence is 14 residues long.

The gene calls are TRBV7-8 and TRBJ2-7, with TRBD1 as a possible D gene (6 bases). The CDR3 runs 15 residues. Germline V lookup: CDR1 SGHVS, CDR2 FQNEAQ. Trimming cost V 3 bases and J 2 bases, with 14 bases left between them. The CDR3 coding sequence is TGTGCCAGCAGCTTCGGGTCCGGACAGCCCTACGAGCAGTACTTC. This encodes CASSFGSGQPYEQYF.

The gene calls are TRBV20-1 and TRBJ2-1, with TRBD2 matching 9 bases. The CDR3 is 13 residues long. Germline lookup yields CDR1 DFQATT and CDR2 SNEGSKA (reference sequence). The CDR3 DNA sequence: TGCAGCCCTGCGGGGTTAGCGGGAGAGGAGCAGTTCTTC. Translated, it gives CSPAGLAGEEQFF.

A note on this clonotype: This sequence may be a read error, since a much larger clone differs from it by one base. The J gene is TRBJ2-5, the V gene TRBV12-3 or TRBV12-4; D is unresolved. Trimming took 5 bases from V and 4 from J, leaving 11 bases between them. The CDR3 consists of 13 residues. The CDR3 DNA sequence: TGTGCCAGCAGTGGCTGGGAATTAGAGACCCAGTACTTC. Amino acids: CASSGWELETQYF.

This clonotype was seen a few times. DNA of the CDR3: TGTGCCAGCAGCTTGCTCTATGCGGGAGGGTGGAATGAGCAGTTCTTC. It specifies CASSLLYAGGWNEQFF. The chain links TRBV5-8 to TRBJ2-1; TRBD2 matches at 9 bases. The CDR3 extends over 16 amino acids. Germline CDR1 is SGHTS and CDR2 is YDEGEE. The junction had 9 bases not matched to a gene; V was cut back by 1 base and J by 7 bases.

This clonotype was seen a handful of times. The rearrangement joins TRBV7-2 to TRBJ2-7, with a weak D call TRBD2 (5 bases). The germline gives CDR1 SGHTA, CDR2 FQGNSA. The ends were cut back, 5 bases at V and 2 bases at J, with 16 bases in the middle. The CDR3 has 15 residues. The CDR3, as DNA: TGTGCCAGCAGCCTCTCGAGGGATGGGACCTACGAGCAGTACTTC. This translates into CASSLSRDGTYEQYF.

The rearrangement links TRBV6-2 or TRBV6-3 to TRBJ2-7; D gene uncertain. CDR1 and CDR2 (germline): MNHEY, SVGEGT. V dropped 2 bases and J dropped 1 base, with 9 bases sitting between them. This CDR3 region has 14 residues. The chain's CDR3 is CASSYPFTSYEQYF. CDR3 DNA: TGTGCCAGCAGTTACCCCTTTACTTCCTACGAGCAGTACTTC.

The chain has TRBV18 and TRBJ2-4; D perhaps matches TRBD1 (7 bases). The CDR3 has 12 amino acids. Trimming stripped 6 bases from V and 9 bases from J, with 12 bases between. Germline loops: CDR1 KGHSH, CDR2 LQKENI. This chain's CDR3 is CASSRQGGIQYF. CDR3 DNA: TGTGCCAGCTCCAGACAGGGAGGCATTCAGTACTTC.

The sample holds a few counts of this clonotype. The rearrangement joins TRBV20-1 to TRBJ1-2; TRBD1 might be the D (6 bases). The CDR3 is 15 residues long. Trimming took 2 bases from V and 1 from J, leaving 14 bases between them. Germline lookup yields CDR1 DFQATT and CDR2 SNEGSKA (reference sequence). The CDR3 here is CSARRPTGLNYGYTF. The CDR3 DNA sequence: TGCAGTGCTAGAAGACCGACAGGACTTAACTATGGCTACACCTTC.

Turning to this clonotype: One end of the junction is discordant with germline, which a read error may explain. CDR3 sequence: CSVDGGAYERYF. The CDR3 nucleotides read TGCAGCGTTGACGGGGGGGCATACGAGCGGTACTTC. The gene calls are TRBV29-1 and TRBJ2-7; 8 bases fit TRBD2. CDR3 size: 12 residues. In germline, CDR1 is SQVTM, CDR2 ANQGSEA.

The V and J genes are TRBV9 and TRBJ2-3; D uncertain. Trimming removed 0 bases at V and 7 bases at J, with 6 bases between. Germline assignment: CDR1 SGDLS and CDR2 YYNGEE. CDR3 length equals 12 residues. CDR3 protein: CASSVVGNTQYF. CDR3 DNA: TGTGCCAGCAGCGTAGTCGGTAATACGCAGTATTTT.

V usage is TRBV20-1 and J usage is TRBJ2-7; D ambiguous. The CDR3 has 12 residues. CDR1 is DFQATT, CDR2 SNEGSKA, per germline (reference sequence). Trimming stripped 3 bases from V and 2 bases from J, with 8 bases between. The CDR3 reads CSASTATYEQYF. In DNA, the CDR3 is TGCAGTGCTAGCACTGCCACCTACGAGCAGTACTTC.

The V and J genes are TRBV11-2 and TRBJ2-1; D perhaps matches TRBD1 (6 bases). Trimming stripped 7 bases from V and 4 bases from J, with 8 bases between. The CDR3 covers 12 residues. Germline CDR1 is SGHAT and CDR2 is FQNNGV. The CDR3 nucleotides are TGTGCCAGCACTAGGGGGTACAATGAGCAGTTCTTC. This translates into CASTRGYNEQFF.

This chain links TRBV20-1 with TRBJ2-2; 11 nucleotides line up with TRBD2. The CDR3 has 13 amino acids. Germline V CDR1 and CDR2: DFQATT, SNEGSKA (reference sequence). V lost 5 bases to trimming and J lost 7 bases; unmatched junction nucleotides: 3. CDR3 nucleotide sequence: TGCAGTGCTGGTAGCGGGAGGGTCGGGGAGCTGTTTTTT. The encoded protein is CSAGSGRVGELFF.

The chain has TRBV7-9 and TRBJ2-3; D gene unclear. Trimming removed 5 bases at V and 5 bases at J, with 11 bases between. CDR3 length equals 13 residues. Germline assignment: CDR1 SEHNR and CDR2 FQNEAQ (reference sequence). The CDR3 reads CASSPESKDTQYF. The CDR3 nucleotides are TGTGCCAGCAGCCCCGAATCCAAAGATACGCAGTATTTT.

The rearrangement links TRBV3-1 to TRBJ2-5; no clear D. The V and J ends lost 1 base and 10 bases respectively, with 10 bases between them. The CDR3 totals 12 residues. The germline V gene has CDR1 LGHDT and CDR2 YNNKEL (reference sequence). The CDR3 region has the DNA TGTGCCAGCAGCCAAGGGCTTGTGGACCAGTACTTC. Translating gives CASSQGLVDQYF.

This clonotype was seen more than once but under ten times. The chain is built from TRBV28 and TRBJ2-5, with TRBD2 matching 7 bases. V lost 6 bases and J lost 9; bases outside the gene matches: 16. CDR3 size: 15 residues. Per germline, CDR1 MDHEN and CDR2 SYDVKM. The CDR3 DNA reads TGTGCCAGCAGCGCCCTGGCGGGAGAAATCGGTGCCCAGTACTTC. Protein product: CASSALAGEIGAQYF.

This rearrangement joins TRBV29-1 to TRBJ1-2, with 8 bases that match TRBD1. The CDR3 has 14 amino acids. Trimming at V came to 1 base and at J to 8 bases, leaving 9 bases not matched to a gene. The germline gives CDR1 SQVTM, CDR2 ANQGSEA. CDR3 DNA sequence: TGCAGCGTTGAAGGCTCGACAGGGGCCGGGGGCTACACCTTC. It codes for CSVEGSTGAGGYTF.

CDR3 amino acids: CASSGGTHTGELFF. The CDR3, as DNA: TGCGCCAGCAGCGGAGGGACCCACACCGGGGAGCTGTTTTTT. The V call is TRBV5-1, the J call TRBJ2-2; TRBD2 is a possible D gene (6 bases). This CDR3 region has 14 residues. From germline, CDR1 is SGHRS and CDR2 YFSETQ. Trimming took off 4 bases at V and 3 bases at J, with 10 bases between the two ends.

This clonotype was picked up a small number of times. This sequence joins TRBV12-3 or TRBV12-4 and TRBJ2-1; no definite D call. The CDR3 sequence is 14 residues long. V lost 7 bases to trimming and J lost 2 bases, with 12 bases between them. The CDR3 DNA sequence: TGTGCCAGCACCCCGCGCGAGGCCTACAATGAGCAGTTCTTC. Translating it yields CASTPREAYNEQFF.

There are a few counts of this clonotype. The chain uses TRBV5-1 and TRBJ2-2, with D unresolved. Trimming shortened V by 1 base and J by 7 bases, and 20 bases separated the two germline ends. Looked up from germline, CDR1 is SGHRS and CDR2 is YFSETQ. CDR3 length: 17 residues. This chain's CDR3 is CASSLNPNSSPIGELFF. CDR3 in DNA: TGCGCCAGCAGCTTGAACCCTAATTCCAGCCCGATCGGGGAGCTGTTTTTT.

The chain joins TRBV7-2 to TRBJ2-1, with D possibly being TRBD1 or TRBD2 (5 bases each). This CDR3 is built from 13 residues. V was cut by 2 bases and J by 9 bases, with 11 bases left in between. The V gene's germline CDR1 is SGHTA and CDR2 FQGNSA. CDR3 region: CASSLLWGFEQFF. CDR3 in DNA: TGTGCCAGCAGCTTACTTTGGGGGTTTGAGCAGTTCTTC.

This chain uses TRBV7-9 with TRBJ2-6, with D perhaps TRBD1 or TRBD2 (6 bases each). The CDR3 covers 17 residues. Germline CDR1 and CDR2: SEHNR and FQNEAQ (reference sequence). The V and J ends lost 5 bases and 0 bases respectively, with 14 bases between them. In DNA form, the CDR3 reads TGTGCCAGCAGCCGGGGGTCAGGGGCCTCTGGGGCCAACGTCCTGACTTTC. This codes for CASSRGSGASGANVLTF. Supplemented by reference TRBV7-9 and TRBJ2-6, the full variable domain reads DTGVSQNPRHKITKRGQNVTFRCDPISEHNRLYWYRQTLGQGPEFLTYFQNEAQLEKSRLLSDRFSAERPKGSFSTLEIQRTEQGDSAMYLCASSRGSGASGANVLTFGAGSRLTVL.

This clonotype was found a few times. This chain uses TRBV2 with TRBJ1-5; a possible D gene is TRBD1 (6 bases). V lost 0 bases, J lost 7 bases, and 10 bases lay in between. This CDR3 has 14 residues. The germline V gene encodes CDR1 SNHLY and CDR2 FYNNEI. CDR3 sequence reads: CASSEADRQQPQHF. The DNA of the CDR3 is TGTGCCAGCAGTGAAGCCGACAGGCAACAGCCCCAGCATTTT.